This T cell receptor (beta chain) was profiled in a study of blood T cell repertoires in COVID-19. About the study: Some COVID-19 samples were acute and others convalescent; all came from the United States, Italy and Spain. The cDNA or gDNA used as material had been derived from T cells, B-cell-depleted T cells, or PBMCs.

This CDR3 is built from 15 residues. V was clipped by 5 bases and J by 4 bases, with 17 bases between them. The germline CDR1 and CDR2 sequences are SGHAT and FQNNGV. The assay was immunoSEQ multiplex PCR, and TCRdb's table has in-frame clones only and misses some. The repertoire consists of some 180,000 clones, with over 80% occurring once and the leading ten covering 5.5% to 8%. Seattle cases were enrolled at active infection and followed longitudinally. The receptor was isolated from a woman in her thirties or forties with COVID-19, enrolled during active disease. The gene calls are TRBV11-2 and TRBJ1-2; a possible D gene is TRBD1 (5 bases). Sequencing used peripheral blood. CDR3 loop: CASSRGGQSGYGYTF. CDR3 DNA sequence: TGTGCCAGCAGCCGGGGGGGTCAGTCGGGCTATGGCTACACCTTC.